The 3 T cell receptor beta chains below come from one sample, sequenced in a study of T cell responses to AZD1222 COVID-19 vaccine. Method: immunoSEQ multiplex PCR; TCRdb's copy keeps in-frame clones and lacks some. The sample consists of roughly 130,000 clones, less than 95% of them appearing once. Material: peripheral blood, obtained on day 0 of AZD1222 vaccination. The receptors here all came from an adult in good health.

The chain is built from TRBV28 and TRBJ1-1, with D uncertain. This CDR3 has 12 residues. Trimming removed 5 bases at V and 5 bases at J, with 9 bases between. Germline V gene lookup returns CDR1 MDHEN and CDR2 SYDVKM. Written as DNA, the CDR3 is TGTGCCAGCAGTGAACAGACGACTGAAGCTTTCTTT. Its protein product is CASSEQTTEAFF. Complete variable domain (other parts from reference TRBV28 and TRBJ1-1): DVKVTQSSRYLVKRTGEKVFLECVQDMDHENMFWYRQDPGLGLRLIYFSYDVKMKEKGDIPEGYSVSREKKERFSLILESASTNQTSMYLCASSEQTTEAFFGQGTRLTVV.

The rearrangement links TRBV2 to TRBJ1-4; TRBD1 is a possible D gene (6 bases). Germline V gene lookup returns CDR1 SNHLY and CDR2 FYNNEI. This CDR3 spans 14 amino acids. Between the trimmed V and J ends, which lost 8 bases and 0 bases, there was a span of 10 bases. For the CDR3, the DNA is TGTGCCAGCTCCCCAGGGGCAACTAATGAAAAACTGTTTTTT. Translating it yields CASSPGATNEKLFF.

V is TRBV19 and J is TRBJ1-1; D gene ambiguous. V was trimmed by 10 bases and J by 7 bases, leaving 13 bases between them. Per the germline V gene, CDR1 is LNHDA and CDR2 is SQIVND (reference sequence). CDR3 length: 11 amino acids. The CDR3 region is CATSHTVEAFF. The CDR3 bases are TGTGCCACCTCCCACACGGTTGAAGCTTTCTTT.